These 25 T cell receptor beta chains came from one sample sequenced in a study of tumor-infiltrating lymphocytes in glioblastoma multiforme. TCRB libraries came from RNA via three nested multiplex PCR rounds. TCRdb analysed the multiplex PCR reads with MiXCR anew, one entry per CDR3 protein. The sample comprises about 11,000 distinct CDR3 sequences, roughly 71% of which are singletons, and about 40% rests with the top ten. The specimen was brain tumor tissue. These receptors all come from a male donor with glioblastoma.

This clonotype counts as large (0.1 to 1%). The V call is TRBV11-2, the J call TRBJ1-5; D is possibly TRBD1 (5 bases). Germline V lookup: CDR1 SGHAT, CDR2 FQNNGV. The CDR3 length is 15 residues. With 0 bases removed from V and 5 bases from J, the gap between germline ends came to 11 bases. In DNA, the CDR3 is TGTGCCAGCAGCTTAGATCTGGGAGGGGATCAGCCCCAGCATTTT. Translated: CASSLDLGGDQPQHF. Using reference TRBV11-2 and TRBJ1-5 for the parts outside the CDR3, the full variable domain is EAGVAQSPRYKIIEKRQSVAFWCNPISGHATLYWYQQILGQGPKLLIQFQNNGVVDDSQLPKDRFSAERLKGVDSTLKIQPAKLEDSAVYLCASSLDLGGDQPQHFGDGTRLSIL.

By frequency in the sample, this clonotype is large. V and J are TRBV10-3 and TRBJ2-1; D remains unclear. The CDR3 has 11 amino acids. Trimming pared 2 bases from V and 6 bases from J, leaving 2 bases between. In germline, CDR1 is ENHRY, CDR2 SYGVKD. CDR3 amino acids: CAISEGNEQFF. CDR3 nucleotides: TGTGCCATCAGTGAGGGCAATGAGCAGTTCTTC.

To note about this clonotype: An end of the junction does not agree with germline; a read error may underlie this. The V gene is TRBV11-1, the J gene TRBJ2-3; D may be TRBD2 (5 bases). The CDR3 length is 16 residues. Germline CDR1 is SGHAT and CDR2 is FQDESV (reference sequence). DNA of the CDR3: TGTGCCAGCAGCTTAACCCCCGGGCCTAGCAAAGATACGCTGTATTTT. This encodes CASSLTPGPSKDTLYF. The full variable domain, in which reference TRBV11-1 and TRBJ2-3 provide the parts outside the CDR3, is EAEVAQSPRYKITEKSQAVAFWCDPISGHATLYWYRQILGQGPELLVQFQDESVVDDSQLPKDRFSAERLKGVDSTLKIQPAELGDSAMYLCASSLTPGPSKDTLYFGPGTRLTVL.

DNA for the CDR3: TGTGCCAGCAGCCCGGACAGCCCGACGATTGGAGCTTTCTTT. It translates to CASSPDSPTIGAFF. The chain carries TRBV6-5 and TRBJ1-1; a possible D gene is TRBD1 (6 bases). This CDR3 region has 14 residues. V shed 6 bases and J shed 10 bases, with 21 bases lying between them. The germline CDR1 and CDR2 sequences are MNHEY and SVGAGI.

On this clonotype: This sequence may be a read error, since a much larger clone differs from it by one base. The CDR3 nucleotides read TGTGCCAACAGTGAGGAGGGCACTTTCGTCGGTCAGCCCCAGCATTTT. Amino acid sequence: CANSEEGTFVGQPQHF. V usage is TRBV2 and J usage is TRBJ1-5; no clear D. Germline CDR1 SNHLY, CDR2 FYNNEI. The CDR3 spans 16 residues.

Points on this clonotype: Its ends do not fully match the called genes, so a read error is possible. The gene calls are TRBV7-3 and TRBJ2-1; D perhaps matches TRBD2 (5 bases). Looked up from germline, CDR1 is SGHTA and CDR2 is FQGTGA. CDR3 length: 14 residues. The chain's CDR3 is CVSSAGISTTQQFF. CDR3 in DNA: TGTGTCAGCAGCGCCGGGATTAGCACCACCCAGCAGTTCTTC.

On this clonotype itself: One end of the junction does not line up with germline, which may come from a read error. This chain's CDR3 is CSASRYGEQFF. As DNA, the CDR3 is TGCAGTGCTAGCAGGTACGGCGAGCAGTTCTTT. The rearrangement joins TRBV20-1 to TRBJ2-1; D uncertain. In germline, CDR1 is DFQATT, CDR2 SNEGSKA (reference sequence). The CDR3 has 11 residues.

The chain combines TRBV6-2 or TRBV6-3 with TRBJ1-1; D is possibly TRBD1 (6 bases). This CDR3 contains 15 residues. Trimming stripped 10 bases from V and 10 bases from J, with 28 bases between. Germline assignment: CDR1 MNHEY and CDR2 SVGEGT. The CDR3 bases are TGTGCCACCGCGGGACAACATATAAAGAACGCTGGAGCTTTCTTT. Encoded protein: CATAGQHIKNAGAFF.

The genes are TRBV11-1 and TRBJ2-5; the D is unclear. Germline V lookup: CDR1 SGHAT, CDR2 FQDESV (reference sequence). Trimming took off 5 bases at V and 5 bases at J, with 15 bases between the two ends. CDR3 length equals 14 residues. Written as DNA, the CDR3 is TGTGCCAGCAGCGAGACTGAATCTCGGGAGACCCAGTACTTC. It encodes CASSETESRETQYF.

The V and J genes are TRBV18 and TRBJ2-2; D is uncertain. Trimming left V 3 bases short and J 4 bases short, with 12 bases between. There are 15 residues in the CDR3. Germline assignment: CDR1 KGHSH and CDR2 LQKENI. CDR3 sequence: CASSPEDDITGELFF. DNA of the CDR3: TGTGCCAGCTCACCCGAGGATGATATCACCGGGGAGCTGTTTTTT.

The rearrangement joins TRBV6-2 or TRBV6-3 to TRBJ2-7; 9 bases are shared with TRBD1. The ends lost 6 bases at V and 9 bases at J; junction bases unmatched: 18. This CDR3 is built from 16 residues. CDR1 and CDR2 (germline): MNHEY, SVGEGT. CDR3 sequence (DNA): TGTGCCAGCAGAGGTACCGGGACAGGGAGGCGTTATGGGCAGTACGTC. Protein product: CASRGTGTGRRYGQYV.

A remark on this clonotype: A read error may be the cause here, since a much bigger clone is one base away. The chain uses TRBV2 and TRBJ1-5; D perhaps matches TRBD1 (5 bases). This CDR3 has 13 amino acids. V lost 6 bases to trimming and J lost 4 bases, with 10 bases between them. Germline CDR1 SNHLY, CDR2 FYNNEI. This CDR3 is CASRGRGNQPQHF. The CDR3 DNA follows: TGTGCCAGCAGGGGACGGGGGAATCAGCCCCAGCATTTT.

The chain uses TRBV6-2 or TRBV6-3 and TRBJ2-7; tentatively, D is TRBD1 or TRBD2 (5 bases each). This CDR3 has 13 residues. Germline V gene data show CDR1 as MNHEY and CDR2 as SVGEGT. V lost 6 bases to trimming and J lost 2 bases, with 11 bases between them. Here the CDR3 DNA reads TGTGCCAGCAGAGACCGGGACCCCTACGAGCAGTACTTC. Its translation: CASRDRDPYEQYF.

The CDR3 protein is CASSQDRVVADGRFF. CDR3 DNA sequence: TGTGCCAGCAGCCAAGATCGGGTAGTGGCGGATGGGCGGTTCTTC. The J gene is TRBJ2-1, the V gene TRBV4-2; no clear D. This CDR3 contains 15 residues. Per the germline V gene, CDR1 is LGHNA and CDR2 is YNFKEQ. Trimming left V 0 bases short and J 15 bases short, with 21 bases between.

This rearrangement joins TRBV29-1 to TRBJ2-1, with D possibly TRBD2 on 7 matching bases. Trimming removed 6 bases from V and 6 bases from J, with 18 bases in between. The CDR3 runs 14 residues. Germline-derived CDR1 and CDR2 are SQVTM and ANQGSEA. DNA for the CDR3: TGCAGCGTGGGGGGGGGGGAGGGGGGCAATGAGCAGTTCTTC. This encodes CSVGGGEGGNEQFF.

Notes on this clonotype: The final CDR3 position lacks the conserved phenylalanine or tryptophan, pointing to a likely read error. DNA for the CDR3: TGCGCCAGTAGCCCCGGTGGGGGAGGAAATCGAGAGACCCAGTACTCC. Residues: CASSPGGGGNRETQYS. The chain couples TRBV5-1 to TRBJ2-5; D might be TRBD2 (6 bases). CDR3 length equals 16 residues. Between the trimmed V and J ends, which lost 8 bases and 4 bases, there was a span of 24 bases. Germline V gene lookup returns CDR1 SGHRS and CDR2 YFSETQ.

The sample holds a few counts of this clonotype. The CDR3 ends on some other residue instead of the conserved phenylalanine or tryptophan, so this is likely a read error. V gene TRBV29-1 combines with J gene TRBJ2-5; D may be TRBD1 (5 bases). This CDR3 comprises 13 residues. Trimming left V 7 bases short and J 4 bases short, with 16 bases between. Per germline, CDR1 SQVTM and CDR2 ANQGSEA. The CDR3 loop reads CSAAPGLTETQYI. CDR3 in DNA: TGCAGCGCCGCCCCAGGGCTTACAGAGACCCAGTACATC.

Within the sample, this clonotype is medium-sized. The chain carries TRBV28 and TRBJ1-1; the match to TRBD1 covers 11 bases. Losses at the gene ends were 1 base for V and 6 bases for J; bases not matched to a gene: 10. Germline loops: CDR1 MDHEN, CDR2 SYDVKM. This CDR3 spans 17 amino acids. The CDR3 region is CASSLSPLGQGVAEAFF. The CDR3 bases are TGTGCCAGCAGTTTATCCCCTCTGGGACAGGGGGTAGCTGAAGCTTTCTTT. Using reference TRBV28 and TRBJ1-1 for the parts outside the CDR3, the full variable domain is DVKVTQSSRYLVKRTGEKVFLECVQDMDHENMFWYRQDPGLGLRLIYFSYDVKMKEKGDIPEGYSVSREKKERFSLILESASTNQTSMYLCASSLSPLGQGVAEAFFGQGTRLTVV.

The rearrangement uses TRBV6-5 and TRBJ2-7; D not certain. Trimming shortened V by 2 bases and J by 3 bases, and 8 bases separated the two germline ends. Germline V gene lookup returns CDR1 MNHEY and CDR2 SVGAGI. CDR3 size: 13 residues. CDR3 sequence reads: CASSYLQSYEQYF. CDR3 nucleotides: TGTGCCAGCAGTTACCTACAGAGCTACGAGCAGTACTTC.

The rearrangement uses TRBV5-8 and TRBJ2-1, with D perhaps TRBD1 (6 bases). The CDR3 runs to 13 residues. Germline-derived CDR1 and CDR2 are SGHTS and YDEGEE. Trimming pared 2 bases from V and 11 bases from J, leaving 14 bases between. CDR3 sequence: CASSFDPRGKQFF. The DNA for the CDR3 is TGTGCCAGCAGCTTCGACCCGAGGGGGAAGCAGTTCTTC.

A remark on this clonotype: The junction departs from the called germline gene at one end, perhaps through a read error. The CDR3 reads CASSQDTRLTFFNEQFF. The CDR3 nucleotides read TGTGCCAGCAGCCAAGACACTCGGCTAACATTTTTTAATGAACAGTTCTTC. V usage is TRBV14 and J usage is TRBJ2-1; D is uncertain. Per germline, CDR1 SGHDN and CDR2 FVKESK. The CDR3 runs 17 residues.

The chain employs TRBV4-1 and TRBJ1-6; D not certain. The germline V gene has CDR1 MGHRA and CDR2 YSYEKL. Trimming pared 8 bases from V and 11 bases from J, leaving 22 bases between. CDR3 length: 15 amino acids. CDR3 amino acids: CASQNLATGDPPLHF. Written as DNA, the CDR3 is TGCGCCAGCCAAAACCTGGCAACTGGGGATCCACCCCTCCACTTT.

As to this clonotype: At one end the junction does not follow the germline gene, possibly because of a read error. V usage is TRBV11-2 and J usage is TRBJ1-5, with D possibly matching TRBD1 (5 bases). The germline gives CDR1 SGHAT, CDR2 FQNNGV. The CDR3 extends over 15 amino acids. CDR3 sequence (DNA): TGTACCAGCAGCTTAGATCTGGGGGTGGATCAGCCCCAGCATTTT. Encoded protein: CTSSLDLGVDQPQHF.

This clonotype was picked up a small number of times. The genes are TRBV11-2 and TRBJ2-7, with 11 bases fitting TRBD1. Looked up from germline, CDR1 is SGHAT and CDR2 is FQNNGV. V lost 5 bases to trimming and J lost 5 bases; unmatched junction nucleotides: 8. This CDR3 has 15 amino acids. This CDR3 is CASSRGGQGAHEQYF. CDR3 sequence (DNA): TGTGCCAGCAGCCGAGGTGGACAGGGGGCTCACGAGCAGTACTTC.

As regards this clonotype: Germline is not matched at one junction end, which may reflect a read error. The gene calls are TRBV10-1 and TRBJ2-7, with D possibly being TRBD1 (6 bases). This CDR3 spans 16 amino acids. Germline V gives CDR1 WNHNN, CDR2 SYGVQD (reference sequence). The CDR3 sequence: CASSGIGTWNLYEQYF. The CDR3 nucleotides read TGCGCCAGCAGTGGAATTGGGACATGGAATTTATACGAGCAATACTTC.